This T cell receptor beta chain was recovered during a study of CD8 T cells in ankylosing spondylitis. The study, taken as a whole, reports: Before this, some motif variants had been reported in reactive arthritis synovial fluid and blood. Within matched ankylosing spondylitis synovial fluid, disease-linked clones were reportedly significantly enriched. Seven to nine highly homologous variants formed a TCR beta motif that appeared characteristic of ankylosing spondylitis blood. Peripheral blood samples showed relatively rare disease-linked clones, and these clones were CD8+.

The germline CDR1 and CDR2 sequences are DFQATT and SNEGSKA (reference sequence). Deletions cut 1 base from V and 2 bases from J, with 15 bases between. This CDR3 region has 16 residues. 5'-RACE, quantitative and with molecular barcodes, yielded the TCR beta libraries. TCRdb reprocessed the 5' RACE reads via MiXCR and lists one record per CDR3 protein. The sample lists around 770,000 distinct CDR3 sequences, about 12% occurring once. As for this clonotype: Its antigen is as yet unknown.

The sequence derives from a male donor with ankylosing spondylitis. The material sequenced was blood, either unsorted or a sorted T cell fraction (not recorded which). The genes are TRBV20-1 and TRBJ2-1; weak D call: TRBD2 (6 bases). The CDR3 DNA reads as TGCAGTGCTAGAGCTCATTGGGGGGTAGCCTACAATGAGCAGTTCTTC. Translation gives CSARAHWGVAYNEQFF.